This TCR beta chain was observed in a study of memory CD4+ T cells and cytomegalovirus serostatus. Study information: Donors were healthy Belgian adults, fewer than ten CMV seropositive and about two dozen seronegative.

Produced via immunoSEQ multiplex PCR; TCRdb's table is partial and in-frame only. Of 46,000 or so clones in the sample, 75% to 85% are singletons; the top ten hold 0.9% to 0.95%. Single viable CD3+CD4+CD8-CD45RO+ cells were sorted as the memory CD4+ T cells. Serum IgG to CMV pp150, pp28, p38 and p52 defined serostatus. CD4+ T cells were isolated by positive magnetic selection. V was trimmed by 3 bases and J by 2 bases, leaving 11 bases between them. The CDR3 has 15 amino acids. Germline CDR1 reads KGHSH; CDR2 reads LQKENI. This clone is a singleton in its sample. The target antigen is unknown. Broader study findings: A US-trained random forest predicted CMV serostatus with median AUC around 0.93.

Sequenced sample: memory CD4+ T cells from blood. This TCR was recovered from an adult in good health and CMV-seronegative. V gene TRBV18 combines with J gene TRBJ2-1; the D gene is possibly TRBD2 (6 bases). The CDR3 DNA follows: TGTGCCAGCTCACCCCCGGGACTGGCCTACAATGAGCAGTTCTTC. Its protein is CASSPPGLAYNEQFF. Full variable domain (missing parts from reference TRBV18 and TRBJ2-1): NAGVMQNPRHLVRRRGQEARLRCSPMKGHSHVYWYRQLPEEGLKFMVYLQKENIIDESGMPKERFSAEFPKEGPSILRIQQVVRGDSAAYFCASSPPGLAYNEQFFGPGTRLTVL.